This T cell receptor (beta chain) derives from a study of OX40 agonist ivuxolimab in advanced cancers. Study results and limitations: At doses 0.1 to 3.0 mg/kg, CD4+ and CD8+ clones expanded.

Clones were read by immunoSEQ multiplex PCR, and TCRdb kept only the in-frame ones, dropping some. The table has some 13,000 clones, around 76% seen once; the top ten hold about 30%. Details on this clone: The antigen remains unidentified.

Sequencing was performed on CD4+ or CD8+ T cells sorted from blood, taken in a trial of the OX40 agonist ivuxolimab. The clonotype was recovered from an adult with an advanced solid tumor such as melanoma, head and neck, liver or kidney cancer.

Here the CDR3 DNA reads TGTGCCAGCAGTCACAGGGGCGGGGTGCAGCCCCAGCATTTT. Translation: CASSHRGGVQPQHF. The V and J genes are TRBV28 and TRBJ1-5; TRBD1 matches 7 bases. CDR3 length: 14 residues. CDR1 and CDR2 from the germline V gene are MDHEN and SYDVKM. Trimming took 5 bases from V and 7 from J; bases not matched to a gene: 8.